These 32 T cell receptor beta chains share one sample of origin, sequenced in a study of blood T cells in healthy people across ages. Combining a sample-barcoded 5' primer with a J-beta primer mix, a second PCR ran for roughly 6 to 12 cycles. Each CDR3 protein gets one entry after TCRdb re-called the 5' RACE reads with MiXCR. Found here are more than 800,000 distinct CDR3 sequences, more than 40% of them singletons; the top ten hold approximately 17%. Material for sequencing was blood. All receptors come from a woman aged 55-75 years in good health.

A few counts support this clonotype. This chain connects TRBV29-1 to TRBJ2-5; 7 bases agree with TRBD2. The germline CDR1 and CDR2 sequences are SQVTM and ANQGSEA. This CDR3 spans 16 amino acids. Trimming removed 2 bases from V and 1 base from J; junction bases left unmatched: 10. The CDR3 coding sequence is TGCAGCGTTGAATTGGATGGGGAGGGCCCCCAAGAGACCCAGTACTTC. Amino acids: CSVELDGEGPQETQYF.

There are a few counts of this clonotype. The chain uses TRBV12-3 or TRBV12-4 and TRBJ2-3; 10 bases match TRBD2. The V gene end was trimmed by 7 bases and the J gene end by 1 base; junction bases not matched to a gene: 5. The CDR3 covers 15 residues. The CDR3 spells CASTSSGSGTDTQYF. In DNA, the CDR3 is TGTGCCAGCACCTCTAGCGGGAGCGGCACAGATACGCAGTATTTT.

The chain employs TRBV7-6 and TRBJ2-1, with 9 bases aligning to TRBD2. Germline V gene data show CDR1 as SGHVS and CDR2 as FNYEAQ. V lost 1 base, J lost 5 bases, and 9 bases stayed unmatched. The CDR3 spans 17 residues. This chain's CDR3 is CASSLDLAGGNHNEQFF. The DNA for the CDR3 is TGTGCCAGCAGCTTAGATCTGGCGGGAGGGAACCACAATGAGCAGTTCTTC.

The chain employs TRBV21-1 and TRBJ2-5. TRBV21-1 counts as a pseudogene. The CDR3 totals 19 residues. Here the CDR3 reads CASSKALGRWVTIQETQYF. The CDR3 nucleotides read TGTGCCAGCAGCAAAGCGTTAGGAAGGTGGGTTACGATCCAAGAGACCCAGTACTTC.

The V gene is TRBV5-1, the J gene TRBJ2-1, with 10 bases aligning to TRBD2. Germline trimming cut 4 bases from V and 2 bases from J; bases unmatched to any gene: 3. The CDR3 runs 15 residues. Per the germline V gene, CDR1 is SGHRS and CDR2 is YFSETQ. The CDR3 DNA is TGCGCCAGCAGCGCAGGACTAGCGGCCTACAATGAGCAGTTCTTC. Translation gives CASSAGLAAYNEQFF.

The chain has TRBV6-5 and TRBJ2-1; TRBD2 matches at 13 bases. Germline CDR1 and CDR2: MNHEY and SVGAGI. The V gene end was trimmed by 6 bases and the J gene end by 9 bases; junction bases not matched to a gene: 8. CDR3 length: 15 residues. The CDR3 loop is CASRTSGRQKGEQFF. The CDR3 nucleotides read TGTGCCAGCAGGACTAGCGGGAGGCAGAAGGGTGAGCAGTTCTTC.

This clonotype was counted a few times. The chain employs TRBV20-1 and TRBJ2-3; D call uncertain. Trimming shortened V by 4 bases and J by 3 bases, and 5 bases separated the two germline ends. CDR1 and CDR2 (germline): DFQATT, SNEGSKA (reference sequence). The CDR3 consists of 11 residues. CDR3: CSAIVTDTQYF. CDR3 DNA: TGCAGTGCTATAGTGACAGATACGCAGTATTTT.

About this clonotype itself: Given the absence of the conserved phenylalanine or tryptophan at the CDR3 end, a read error is likely. J is TRBJ2-5 and V is TRBV5-1; the D call may be TRBD1 or TRBD2 (5 bases each). CDR1 is SGHRS and CDR2 is YFSETQ in the germline V gene. The CDR3 length is 14 residues. The V and J ends lost 4 bases and 2 bases respectively, with 12 bases between them. CDR3 nucleotide sequence: TGCGCCAGCAGCCACGGGACGAAGCAAGAGACCCAGTACATC. This translates into CASSHGTKQETQYI.

There are a few counts of this clonotype. J is TRBJ2-3 and V is TRBV7-7, with D unclear. Deletions cut 5 bases from V and 1 base from J, with 16 bases between. This CDR3 is 16 amino acids long. The germline V gene encodes CDR1 SSHAT and CDR2 FNYEAQ (reference sequence). CDR3 in amino acids: CASSLGLTRGTDTQYF. CDR3 bases: TGTGCCAGCAGCCTTGGATTGACCCGGGGCACAGATACGCAGTATTTT.

This chain joins TRBV9 and TRBJ1-6, with D tentatively TRBD1 (5 bases). The V end was cut by 2 bases, the J end by 1 base, with 16 bases between. The CDR3 has 18 amino acids. Germline CDR1 reads SGDLS; CDR2 reads YYNGEE. The CDR3 loop reads CASSVSVAGNSYNSPLHF. CDR3 bases: TGTGCCAGCAGCGTCTCCGTCGCAGGGAATTCCTATAATTCACCCCTCCACTTT.

The chain combines TRBV29-1 with TRBJ2-5; the D gene is possibly TRBD2 (5 bases). The CDR3 has 18 residues. From germline, CDR1 is SQVTM and CDR2 ANQGSEA. V was trimmed by 4 bases and J by 11 bases, leaving 35 bases between them. The CDR3 DNA follows: TGCAGCGTTGTAATCCGGACTGCCGAATCTAATCTTTGGAATGAGCAGTACTTC. Amino acid sequence: CSVVIRTAESNLWNEQYF.

This clonotype was seen many times. J is TRBJ2-4 and V is TRBV20-1, with a tentative D call TRBD1 (6 bases). Germline assignment: CDR1 DFQATT and CDR2 SNEGSKA (reference sequence). The CDR3 totals 15 residues. V lost 6 bases and J 0 bases, leaving 15 bases between the germline ends. CDR3 in DNA: TGCAGTGCCCCCTCAGGGGATCTAGCCAAAAACATTCAGTACTTC. Encoded protein: CSAPSGDLAKNIQYF.

The chain joins TRBV5-1 to TRBJ2-7, with a weak D call TRBD1 (6 bases). Germline V lookup: CDR1 SGHRS, CDR2 YFSETQ. This CDR3 is built from 12 residues. V was pared by 7 bases and J by 3 bases, with 11 bases between. For the CDR3, the DNA is TGCGCCAGCCTACAGGGATACTACGAGCAGTACTTC. Residues: CASLQGYYEQYF.

This clonotype was recorded a few times. The chain couples TRBV7-9 to TRBJ1-2, with D possibly matching TRBD1 (6 bases). The CDR3 has 13 residues. The V gene's germline CDR1 is SEHNR and CDR2 FQNEAQ (reference sequence). Trimming shortened V by 5 bases and J by 3 bases, and 10 bases separated the two germline ends. CDR3 nucleotides: TGTGCCAGCAGCATACAGGGAGACTATGGCTACACCTTC. Amino acid sequence: CASSIQGDYGYTF.

About this clonotype itself: One end of the junction does not line up with germline, which may come from a read error. The rearrangement uses TRBV3-1 and TRBJ1-6, with D possibly TRBD1 on 6 matching bases. The CDR3 has 16 residues. The V gene's germline CDR1 is LGHDT and CDR2 YNNKEL (reference sequence). DNA for the CDR3: TGTGCCTGCAGCAAAGCAATGGGCCAGGGGAATTCACCCCTCCACTTT. It codes for CACSKAMGQGNSPLHF. The full variable domain, with the rest looked up from reference TRBV3-1 and TRBJ1-6, is DTAVSQTPKYLVTQMGNDKSIKCEQNLGHDTMYWYKQDSKKFLKIMFSYNNKELIINETVPNRFSPKSPDKAHLNLHINSLELGDSAVYFCACSKAMGQGNSPLHFGNGTRLTVT.

The V gene is TRBV28, the J gene TRBJ1-1; possible D gene TRBD1, 5 bases. Trimming cost V 6 bases and J 0 bases, with 14 bases left between them. The CDR3 contains 15 residues. CDR1 and CDR2 (germline): MDHEN, SYDVKM. The CDR3 is CASSPNPGLNTEAFF. CDR3 DNA: TGTGCCAGCAGCCCAAATCCAGGGCTGAACACTGAAGCTTTCTTT. Using reference TRBV28 and TRBJ1-1 for the parts outside the CDR3, the full variable domain is DVKVTQSSRYLVKRTGEKVFLECVQDMDHENMFWYRQDPGLGLRLIYFSYDVKMKEKGDIPEGYSVSREKKERFSLILESASTNQTSMYLCASSPNPGLNTEAFFGQGTRLTVV.

The V gene is TRBV14, the J gene TRBJ2-1; 10 bases map to TRBD2. CDR3 size: 15 residues. The junction had 9 bases not matched to a gene; V was cut back by 4 bases and J by 9 bases. Germline CDR1 SGHDN, CDR2 FVKESK. The CDR3, as DNA: TGTGCCAGCAGCCCGTCCCTACTAGCGGGAAGTGAGCAGTTCTTC. Encoded protein: CASSPSLLAGSEQFF.

The rearrangement links TRBV20-1 to TRBJ2-5, with 10 bases fitting TRBD2. Per the germline V gene, CDR1 is DFQATT and CDR2 is SNEGSKA (reference sequence). This CDR3 region has 15 residues. With 5 bases clipped from V and 2 bases from J, the junction kept 8 bases outside the gene matches. For the CDR3, the DNA is TGCAGTGCTCCATCCGGGACTAGCGTTCAAGAGACCCAGTACTTC. Protein product: CSAPSGTSVQETQYF.

This clonotype was observed a few times. Sequence at one end of the junction differs from germline and may be a read error. J is TRBJ2-6 and V is TRBV14; no reliable D call. Germline V gene lookup returns CDR1 SGHDN and CDR2 FVKESK. The CDR3 sequence is 13 residues long. The CDR3 DNA follows: TGTGCCACCAGCCCATCTGGGGCCAACGTCCTGACTTTC. Its protein product is CATSPSGANVLTF.

This clonotype was detected only once. This chain connects TRBV5-1 to TRBJ1-6; D might be TRBD1 (6 bases). This CDR3 spans 17 amino acids. Germline V CDR1 and CDR2: SGHRS, YFSETQ. Trimming took off 3 bases at V and 3 bases at J, with 16 bases between the two ends. As DNA, the CDR3 is TGCGCCAGCAGCTCCGAGCGAACAGGGATCTATAATTCACCCCTCCACTTT. As protein: CASSSERTGIYNSPLHF. Using reference TRBV5-1 and TRBJ1-6 for the parts outside the CDR3, the full variable domain is KAGVTQTPRYLIKTRGQQVTLSCSPISGHRSVSWYQQTPGQGLQFLFEYFSETQRNKGNFPGRFSGRQFSNSRSEMNVSTLELGDSALYLCASSSERTGIYNSPLHFGNGTRLTVT.

The table lists this clonotype with a few counts. The CDR3: CASSVYKGEQYF. CDR3 nucleotide sequence: TGTGCCAGCAGCGTGTATAAGGGCGAGCAGTACTTC. The rearrangement links TRBV7-9 to TRBJ2-7, with unresolved D. Per the germline V gene, CDR1 is SEHNR and CDR2 is FQNEAQ (reference sequence). This CDR3 has 12 residues. The V end was cut by 5 bases, the J end by 6 bases, with 11 bases between.

This clonotype was counted a few times. J is TRBJ2-7 and V is TRBV18, with unresolved D. Germline V gives CDR1 KGHSH, CDR2 LQKENI. Trimming removed 0 bases from V and 6 bases from J, with 0 bases in between. The CDR3 has 10 amino acids. This chain's CDR3 is CASSPPEQYF. The CDR3 DNA is TGTGCCAGCTCACCACCCGAGCAGTACTTC.

This clonotype has just a few counts. J is TRBJ2-1 and V is TRBV27; the D is unclear. The CDR3 has 12 amino acids. V shed 6 bases and J shed 2 bases, with 5 bases lying between them. The germline CDR1 and CDR2 sequences are MNHEY and SMNVEV (reference sequence). The CDR3 spells CASRGTYNEQFF. The CDR3 DNA reads TGTGCCAGCAGGGGCACCTACAATGAGCAGTTCTTC.

The V gene is TRBV20-1, the J gene TRBJ2-3; 11 bases line up with TRBD2. J was trimmed by 5 bases and V by 2 bases; bases with no gene match: 6. The CDR3 consists of 15 residues. Germline V gene sequence: CDR1 DFQATT, CDR2 SNEGSKA (reference sequence). CDR3: CSARPIAGGIDTQYF. The CDR3 DNA is TGCAGTGCTAGACCGATAGCGGGAGGGATAGATACGCAGTATTTT.

The genes are TRBV29-1 and TRBJ2-3; TRBD2 is a possible D gene (6 bases). Germline lookup yields CDR1 SQVTM and CDR2 ANQGSEA. V was shortened by 5 bases and J by 4 bases, with 16 bases between the two germline ends. This CDR3 has 14 residues. The chain's CDR3 is CSVYTTSSPDTQYF. CDR3 DNA: TGCAGCGTTTACACGACTAGTTCCCCAGATACGCAGTATTTT.

The genes are TRBV29-1 and TRBJ2-1, with no clear D. Germline V gene sequence: CDR1 SQVTM, CDR2 ANQGSEA. The V gene lost 2 bases and the J gene lost 4 bases, with 18 bases spanning the gap. The CDR3 is 16 amino acids. The chain's CDR3 is CSVEPNNAVTYNEQFF. The CDR3 DNA reads TGCAGCGTTGAACCCAACAATGCGGTAACTTACAATGAGCAGTTCTTC.

The CDR3: CASHRAGSYEQYF. The CDR3 nucleotides read TGTGCCAGTCACCGAGCGGGGTCCTACGAGCAGTACTTC. The chain links TRBV6-5 to TRBJ2-7; 7 bases fit TRBD2. The V gene end was trimmed by 9 bases and the J gene end by 1 base; junction bases not matched to a gene: 6. The CDR3 sequence is 13 residues long. Germline loops: CDR1 MNHEY, CDR2 SVGAGI.

In its sample, this clonotype was seen once. The chain is built from TRBV2 and TRBJ2-4; a weak D match, TRBD2 (6 bases). The germline V gene encodes CDR1 SNHLY and CDR2 FYNNEI. Trimming stripped 3 bases from V and 4 bases from J, with 10 bases between. The CDR3 has 14 amino acids. The CDR3 region is CASSDPGEKNIQYF. DNA of the CDR3: TGTGCCAGCAGTGATCCGGGAGAGAAAAACATTCAGTACTTC.

In this sample, this clonotype turned up many times. The V gene is TRBV3-1, the J gene TRBJ2-1; no definite D call. The ends were cut back, 8 bases at V and 5 bases at J, with 7 bases in the middle. This CDR3 spans 11 amino acids. CDR1 and CDR2 (germline): LGHDT, YNNKEL (reference sequence). The chain's CDR3 is CASALNNEQFF. Written as DNA, the CDR3 is TGTGCCAGCGCTCTGAACAATGAGCAGTTCTTC.

This clonotype was detected many times. The rearrangement links TRBV20-1 to TRBJ2-1, with a tentative D call TRBD1 (5 bases). V lost 2 bases and J lost 1, with 15 bases in between. The CDR3 covers 16 residues. The V gene's germline CDR1 is DFQATT and CDR2 SNEGSKA (reference sequence). The CDR3 reads CSARKSGSGSYNEQFF. CDR3 nucleotides: TGCAGTGCTAGAAAATCCGGGTCAGGGTCCTACAATGAGCAGTTCTTC.

The chain recombines TRBV27 with TRBJ1-6, with D possibly matching TRBD1 (5 bases). V lost 6 bases to trimming and J lost 5 bases, with 8 bases between them. There are 13 residues in the CDR3. Germline CDR1 MNHEY, CDR2 SMNVEV (reference sequence). The CDR3 DNA is TGTGCCAGCAGGGACACAAATAATTCACCCCTCCACTTT. Its translation is CASRDTNNSPLHF.

Only a few counts were recorded for this clonotype. The V and J genes are TRBV29-1 and TRBJ2-1, with D unclear. Germline CDR1 reads SQVTM; CDR2 reads ANQGSEA. The V and J ends lost 4 bases and 6 bases respectively, with 10 bases between them. The CDR3 runs 12 residues. CDR3 protein: CSVAGWSNEQFF. CDR3 coding DNA: TGCAGCGTTGCGGGCTGGAGCAATGAGCAGTTCTTC.